Listed below are T cell receptor beta chains from one sample, sequenced in a study of cytomegalovirus exposure and HLA in healthy donors. Clones were read by immunoSEQ multiplex PCR, and TCRdb kept only the in-frame ones, dropping some. The sample lists over 100,000 clones, approximately 60% occurring once. Sequences were obtained from PBMCs. The receptors shown here come from a woman between 40 and 50 years old in good health and CMV-seronegative. CDR3s include the opening cysteine and the closing phenylalanine or tryptophan. D genes are given only for firm matches. Size is omitted from some rows. Given values are once, few, many or a class for expanded clones.

d_gene	v_gene	abundance	j_gene	CDR3aa	CDR3nt
NA	TRBV19	few	TRBJ1-4	CASSPGRTTKSNEKLFF	TGTGCCAGTAGCCCAGGCCGAACGACGAAATCTAATGAAAAACTGTTTTTT
NA	TRBV18	NA	TRBJ2-5	CASRLSDLGTQYF	TGTGCCAGTCGCTTATCGGACTTGGGGACCCAGTACTTC
NA	TRBV19	NA	TRBJ1-1	CASSTRPIDSNTEAFF	TGTGCCAGTAGTACCCGACCCATCGACTCGAACACTGAAGCTTTCTTT
NA	TRBV7-2	NA	TRBJ2-3	CASTLVREDTQYF	TGTGCCAGCACTCTGGTGAGGGAAGATACGCAGTATTTT
NA	TRBV6-1	NA	TRBJ1-5	CASSEPTRQLNRPQHF	TGTGCCAGCAGTGAACCGACCCGACAGCTAAATAGGCCCCAGCATTTT
TRBD1	TRBV28	NA	TRBJ1-4	CASSLTGMGVEKLFF	TGTGCCAGCAGCCTGACAGGGATGGGGGTTGAAAAACTGTTTTTT
NA	TRBV4-1	NA	TRBJ1-2	CASSQSSRGNYGYTF	TGCGCCAGCAGCCAATCCAGTCGGGGTAACTATGGCTACACCTTC
NA	TRBV5-1	few	TRBJ2-2	CASSLGSRQDTGELFF	TGCGCCAGCAGCTTGGGGTCCCGACAGGACACCGGGGAGCTGTTTTTT
TRBD1	TRBV5-1	NA	TRBJ1-2	CASSLPQGARGYTF	TGCGCCAGCAGCTTACCCCAGGGGGCGCGCGGCTACACCTTC
TRBD1	TRBV15	NA	TRBJ1-2	CATSRDQGGYGYTF	TGTGCCACCAGCAGAGATCAGGGGGGCTATGGCTACACCTTC
NA	TRBV18	NA	TRBJ1-1	CASSPHHGTEAFF	TGTGCCAGCTCACCCCACCACGGCACTGAAGCTTTCTTT
NA	TRBV5-5	NA	TRBJ2-3	CASSLTTGSTDTQYF	TGTGCCAGCAGCCTAACCACAGGGAGCACAGATACGCAGTATTTT
TRBD2	TRBV5-1	once	TRBJ2-3	CASSAFERGATDTQYF	TGCGCCAGCAGCGCCTTCGAGCGGGGGGCCACAGATACGCAGTATTTT
NA	TRBV6-6	NA	TRBJ1-1	CASSYKPLYTHTEAFF	TGTGCCAGCAGTTATAAACCCCTTTACACCCACACTGAAGCTTTCTTT
TRBD1	TRBV25-1	few	TRBJ1-6	CASSPSGAGGRETLHF	TGTGCCAGCAGCCCATCCGGGGCAGGGGGCAGAGAAACCCTCCACTTT
NA	TRBV10-3	NA	TRBJ2-5	CAISESGRIQETQYF	TGTGCCATCAGTGAAAGCGGACGCATCCAAGAGACCCAGTACTTC
NA	TRBV5-1	NA	TRBJ2-3	CASSLEGGTDTQYF	TGCGCCAGCAGCTTAGAGGGAGGCACAGATACGCAGTATTTT
NA	TRBV7-9	NA	TRBJ1-2	CASSLGQGLYGYTF	TGTGCCAGCAGCTTAGGGCAGGGCCTCTATGGCTACACCTTC
NA	TRBV2	NA	TRBJ1-1	CASSSRAVNTEAFF	TGTGCCAGCAGTTCGAGGGCCGTGAACACTGAAGCTTTCTTT
NA	TRBV4-1	few	TRBJ1-1	CASSQEFFRRLKPSEAFF	TGCGCCAGCAGCCAAGAGTTCTTTAGGAGACTTAAACCGTCTGAAGCTTTCTTT
TRBD1	TRBV5-6	few	TRBJ1-2	CASSGDRGSSGYTF	TGTGCCAGCAGCGGGGACAGGGGTAGCTCTGGCTACACCTTC
TRBD2	TRBV5-6	once	TRBJ2-1	CASSLSAGSHNEQFF	TGTGCCAGCAGCCTTTCAGCGGGATCTCACAATGAGCAGTTCTTC
NA	TRBV9	NA	TRBJ1-6	CASSVDFYNSPLHF	TGTGCCAGCAGCGTTGACTTCTATAATTCACCCCTCCACTTT
TRBD1	TRBV28	NA	TRBJ2-7	CASSGTGESYEQYF	TGTGCCAGCAGCGGCACAGGGGAGTCCTACGAGCAGTACTTC
NA	TRBV25-1	few	TRBJ1-3	CASSEYVGNTIYF	TGTGCCAGCAGTGAATATGTAGGAAACACCATATATTTT
NA	TRBV5-7	NA	TRBJ1-2	CASSLPGRRYGYTF	TGTGCCAGCAGCTTGCCGGGGAGGAGGTATGGCTACACCTTC
TRBD1	TRBV5-6	NA	TRBJ1-5	CASSLAREGANQPQHF	TGTGCCAGCAGCTTGGCTCGAGAGGGGGCGAATCAGCCCCAGCATTTT
TRBD1	TRBV5-1	NA	TRBJ2-3	CASSLAGTGVSDTQYF	TGCGCCAGCAGCTTGGCCGGGACAGGGGTTTCAGATACGCAGTATTTT
TRBD1	TRBV16	NA	TRBJ1-2	CASSPYRQGEHGYTF	TGTGCCAGCAGCCCCTACAGACAGGGGGAACATGGCTACACCTTC